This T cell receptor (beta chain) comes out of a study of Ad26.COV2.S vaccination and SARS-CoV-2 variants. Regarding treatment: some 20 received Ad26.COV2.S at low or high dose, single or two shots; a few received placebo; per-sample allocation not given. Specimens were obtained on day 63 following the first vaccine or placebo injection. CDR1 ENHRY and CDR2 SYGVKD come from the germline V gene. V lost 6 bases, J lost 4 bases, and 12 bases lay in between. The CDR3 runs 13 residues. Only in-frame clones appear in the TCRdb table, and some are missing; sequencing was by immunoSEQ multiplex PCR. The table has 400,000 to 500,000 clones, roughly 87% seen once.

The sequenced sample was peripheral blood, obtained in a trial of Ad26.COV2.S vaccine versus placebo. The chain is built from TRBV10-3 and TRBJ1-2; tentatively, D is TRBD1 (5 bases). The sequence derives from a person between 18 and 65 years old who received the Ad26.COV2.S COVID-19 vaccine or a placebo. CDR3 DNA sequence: TGTGCCATCAGCGTGTCAGGGCCCTATGGCTACACCTTC. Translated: CAISVSGPYGYTF.